The clone carrying this TCR beta chain was seen repeatedly, ten times or more. During its preparation, the TCRbeta library received unique molecular identifiers. TCRdb independently ran MiXCR on the PCR reads; one entry per CDR3 protein. The repertoire holds 600,000 to 700,000 distinct CDR3 sequences, with around a sixth as singletons. The sample comes from a study of T-cell reconstitution after alpha-beta-depleted transplantation in children. The sample was PBMCs from the stem cell graft donor, taken from the stem cell graft. This clonotype originated in a human donor who donated a stem cell graft to a child with acute myeloid leukemia.

CDR3 nucleotide sequence: TGTGCCAGCAGCTACGAGACAGGGGTTCAGCCCCAGCATTTT. This sequence encodes CASSYETGVQPQHF. The rearrangement joins TRBV6-5 to TRBJ1-5, with TRBD1 identical over 8 bases. The germline V gene has CDR1 MNHEY and CDR2 SVGAGI. V trimming: 6 bases; J trimming: 6 bases; junction bases outside the gene matches: 7. CDR3 length: 14 residues.